These 21 T cell receptor beta chains were sequenced from one sample in a study of T cell responses to AZD1222 COVID-19 vaccine. The protocol was immunoSEQ multiplex PCR, while the TCRdb copy is restricted to in-frame clones and leaves out a portion. The top ten hold 0.85% to 1.2% of the sample, which has around 120,000 clones, approximately 92% seen once. Sequencing was performed on peripheral blood, taken 28 days after the second AZD1222 dose. The source is an adult who received the AZD1222 COVID-19 vaccine.

The rearrangement joins TRBV9 to TRBJ2-2, with TRBD2 identical over 10 bases. Germline CDR1 and CDR2: SGDLS and YYNGEE. V shed 4 bases, J shed 4 bases, and the junction held 13 bases outside the gene matches. This CDR3 has 18 amino acids. CDR3 nucleotides: TGTGCCAGCAGCCTGGAACGTAGCGGGAGGCAAGGCACCGGGGAGCTGTTTTTT. As protein: CASSLERSGRQGTGELFF.

This rearrangement joins TRBV11-3 to TRBJ1-1, with D unresolved. V was trimmed by 6 bases and J by 2 bases, leaving 10 bases between them. The CDR3 runs 13 residues. The germline gives CDR1 SGHNT, CDR2 YENEEA. The CDR3 protein is CASSREDNTEAFF. The CDR3, as DNA: TGTGCCAGCAGTAGGGAAGACAACACTGAAGCTTTCTTT.

The CDR3 region has the DNA TGTGCCAGCAGCTTGGCCCCCGGACAGATGAACACTGAAGCTTTCTTT. This encodes CASSLAPGQMNTEAFF. This rearrangement joins TRBV7-2 to TRBJ1-1; possibly TRBD1 for D (6 bases). The CDR3 is made up of 16 amino acids. The V end lost 3 bases, the J end lost 0 bases, and 14 bases lay between the germline ends. Germline lookup yields CDR1 SGHTA and CDR2 FQGNSA.

This chain joins TRBV21-1 and TRBJ1-1; whether TRBD1, the table's D call, matches the DNA was not checked. TRBV21-1 is a known pseudogene. This CDR3 is built from 17 residues. In DNA, the CDR3 is TGTGCCAGCAGCCCACACCGGGACAGAAGAATCCAAGCTGAAGCTTTCTTT. Translated: CASSPHRDRRIQAEAFF.

The chain has TRBV3-1 (or the pseudogene TRBV3-2) and TRBJ2-2; no clear D. V lost 3 bases to trimming and J lost 8 bases, with 1 base between them. Germline V gives CDR1 LGHDT, CDR2 YNNKEL (reference sequence). The CDR3 covers 10 residues. In DNA form, the CDR3 reads TGTGCCAGCAGCCAGGGGGAGCTGTTTTTT. Translating it yields CASSQGELFF.

The genes are TRBV7-8 and TRBJ1-5; no clear D gene. In germline, CDR1 is SGHVS, CDR2 FQNEAQ. CDR3 length equals 16 residues. V lost 3 bases and J 1 base, leaving 13 bases between the germline ends. This CDR3 reads CASSFGGLGSNQPQHF. CDR3 sequence (DNA): TGTGCCAGCAGCTTTGGCGGCCTAGGGAGCAATCAGCCCCAGCATTTT. Complete variable domain (other parts from reference TRBV7-8 and TRBJ1-5): GAGVSQSPRYKVAKRGQDVALRCDPISGHVSLFWYQQALGQGPEFLTYFQNEAQLDKSGLPSDRFFAERPEGSVSTLKIQRTQQEDSAVYLCASSFGGLGSNQPQHFGDGTRLSIL.

The genes are TRBV14 and TRBJ1-6; 10 bases match TRBD1. V lost 3 bases and J lost 14; bases outside the gene matches: 4. Germline lookup yields CDR1 SGHDN and CDR2 FVKESK. There are 13 residues in the CDR3. The CDR3 DNA follows: TGTGCCAGCAGCCAGGACAGGGGGTCGGCCCTCCACTTT. It encodes CASSQDRGSALHF.

The chain is built from TRBV19 and TRBJ1-2, with 7 bases lining up with TRBD1. Per the germline V gene, CDR1 is LNHDA and CDR2 is SQIVND (reference sequence). This CDR3 is 18 amino acids long. V shed 7 bases, J shed 0 bases, and the junction held 17 bases outside the gene matches. The CDR3 here is CASTSLSGRGVSNYGYTF. CDR3 nucleotide sequence: TGTGCCAGTACTTCCCTCAGCGGCAGGGGGGTCTCTAACTATGGCTACACCTTC. Full variable domain (missing parts from reference TRBV19 and TRBJ1-2): DGGITQSPKYLFRKEGQNVTLSCEQNLNHDAMYWYRQDPGQGLRLIYYSQIVNDFQKGDIAEGYSVSREKKESFPLTVTSAQKNPTAFYLCASTSLSGRGVSNYGYTFGSGTRLTVV.

The V and J genes are TRBV9 and TRBJ1-2; 7 nucleotides line up with TRBD1. Germline values: CDR1 SGDLS, CDR2 YYNGEE. The junction had 5 bases not matched to a gene; V was cut back by 3 bases and J by 0 bases. The CDR3 has 15 residues. The CDR3 loop reads CASSETGAPNYGYTF. The DNA for the CDR3 is TGTGCCAGCAGCGAAACAGGGGCCCCTAACTATGGCTACACCTTC.

V and J are TRBV6-5 and TRBJ1-5, with a tentative D call TRBD1 (6 bases). CDR3 length: 14 residues. Germline V gives CDR1 MNHEY, CDR2 SVGAGI. V gave up 6 bases and J gave up 1 base, with 10 bases separating them. Here the CDR3 DNA reads TGTGCCAGCAGAGCCGGACAGAGCAATCAGCCCCAGCATTTT. It specifies CASRAGQSNQPQHF.

CDR3: CSVLGDTFYEQYF. The CDR3, as DNA: TGCAGCGTCTTGGGCGATACTTTCTACGAGCAGTACTTC. V is TRBV29-1 and J is TRBJ2-7, with unresolved D. Germline CDR1 SQVTM, CDR2 ANQGSEA. This CDR3 spans 13 amino acids. Between the trimmed V and J ends, which lost 6 bases and 3 bases, there was a span of 15 bases.

The chain employs TRBV5-6 and TRBJ2-3; D unresolved. V lost 1 base and J lost 6, with 3 bases in between. Germline V gives CDR1 SGHDT, CDR2 YYEEEE. This CDR3 spans 11 amino acids. Here the CDR3 DNA reads TGTGCCAGCAGCTTGTTTGATACGCAGTATTTT. It encodes CASSLFDTQYF.

The chain joins TRBV3-1 (or the pseudogene TRBV3-2) to TRBJ2-7; 8 nucleotides line up with TRBD1. Per germline, CDR1 LGHDT and CDR2 YNNKEL (reference sequence). This CDR3 has 16 amino acids. V shed 5 bases and J 3 bases; nucleotides not matched to a gene: 12. The CDR3 nucleotides are TGTGCCAGCAGCGTCTCGGGGGCAGGGGGCGTCTACGAGCAGTACTTC. Translation gives CASSVSGAGGVYEQYF.

This chain joins TRBV29-1 and TRBJ2-1, with 8 positions matching TRBD1. The trim removed 1 base at V and 7 bases at J, leaving 6 bases unmatched. This CDR3 is built from 14 residues. Germline CDR1 reads SQVTM; CDR2 reads ANQGSEA. The chain's CDR3 is CSVEVQGASNEQFF. CDR3 sequence (DNA): TGCAGCGTTGAAGTCCAGGGGGCATCAAATGAGCAGTTCTTC.

The V and J genes are TRBV5-1 and TRBJ2-5; 11 positions match TRBD2. J gave up 2 bases and V 1 base, and 4 bases lay outside the gene matches. CDR3 length: 16 amino acids. Germline loops: CDR1 SGHRS, CDR2 YFSETQ. The CDR3 coding sequence is TGCGCCAGCAGCTTGAGTCTAGCGGGAGGTCAAGAGACCCAGTACTTC. Protein product: CASSLSLAGGQETQYF.

The count of this clone is one. This chain links TRBV10-3 with TRBJ2-1, with 9 nucleotides matching TRBD1. V lost 10 bases, J lost 6 bases, and 10 bases stayed unmatched. The CDR3 runs 14 residues. Germline CDR1 is ENHRY and CDR2 is SYGVKD. The CDR3 here is CATCRDREGNEQFF. In DNA form, the CDR3 reads TGTGCCACGTGCCGGGACAGGGAGGGCAATGAGCAGTTCTTC.

The chain employs TRBV5-5 and TRBJ1-1; TRBD1 might be the D (5 bases). CDR3 length: 15 amino acids. CDR1 and CDR2 (germline): SGHKS, YYEKEE (reference sequence). Trimming removed 6 bases at V and 3 bases at J, with 18 bases between. The CDR3 spells CASILAEGADTEAFF. CDR3 nucleotides: TGTGCCAGCATCCTAGCGGAAGGGGCGGACACTGAAGCTTTCTTT.

The chain carries TRBV5-6 and TRBJ1-2; no reliable D call. Germline-derived CDR1 and CDR2 are SGHDT and YYEEEE. V lost 1 base, J lost 7 bases, and 14 bases lay in between. This CDR3 is 14 amino acids long. The CDR3 sequence is CASSLRGFISGYTF. The DNA of the CDR3 is TGTGCCAGCAGCTTGCGGGGATTTATTTCTGGCTACACCTTC.

This chain connects TRBV6-2 or TRBV6-3 to TRBJ2-1; TRBD2 matches 11 bases. The V segment lost 5 bases and the J segment 9 bases; nucleotides outside the gene matches: 12. The CDR3 is 16 amino acids. CDR1 MNHEY and CDR2 SVGEGT come from the germline V gene. As DNA, the CDR3 is TGTGCCAGCAGTACTAGCGGGAGTCAAAGGAGGGGTGAGCAGTTCTTC. Protein sequence: CASSTSGSQRRGEQFF.

The chain couples TRBV7-2 to TRBJ1-1; D remains ambiguous. CDR1 is SGHTA, CDR2 FQGNSA, per germline. The CDR3 has 12 residues. Trimming took 3 bases from V and 4 from J, leaving 6 bases between them. CDR3 sequence: CASSLWGTEAFF. The CDR3 bases are TGTGCCAGCAGCTTGTGGGGCACTGAAGCTTTCTTT.

The V call is TRBV19, the J call TRBJ1-1; TRBD1 matches at 8 bases. The CDR3 extends over 14 amino acids. V shed 3 bases, J shed 8 bases, and the junction held 8 bases outside the gene matches. Germline CDR1 LNHDA, CDR2 SQIVND (reference sequence). The CDR3 DNA sequence: TGTGCCAGTAGTATGTCCCAGGACAGGGAGGAAGCTTTCTTT. Amino acids: CASSMSQDREEAFF.